This T cell receptor beta chain was documented in a study of cytomegalovirus exposure and HLA in healthy donors. Notes on the study in general: Later on, analysis showed that most CMV-associated TCR beta chains appeared to be HLA-restricted. An analysis done earlier found most TCR beta V segments productive about 87% or about 30% of the time. According to a later analysis, donors in an Asian-associated ancestry cluster reportedly had fewer N-insertions than the approximately 730-donor mean.

In the case of this clone: Its target is unknown.

The PCR ran on 60 Vbeta and 13 Jbeta primers. Using immunoSEQ multiplex PCR, the repertoire was profiled, and TCRdb retains in-frame clones only, with some absent. The sample gives 130,000 or so clones, about 64% of which show up once; under 2.5% is in the top ten. The sequencing input was PBMCs. The sequence derives from a woman in her thirties or forties in good health and CMV-seronegative.

CDR3 bases: TGTGCCAGTAGTATCGCACAGGACACTGAAGCTTTCTTT. Translated: CASSIAQDTEAFF. J is TRBJ1-1 and V is TRBV19; perhaps TRBD1 as D (5 bases). The CDR3 runs 13 residues. The V gene's germline CDR1 is LNHDA and CDR2 SQIVND (reference sequence). V was cut by 3 bases and J by 3 bases, with 8 bases left in between.